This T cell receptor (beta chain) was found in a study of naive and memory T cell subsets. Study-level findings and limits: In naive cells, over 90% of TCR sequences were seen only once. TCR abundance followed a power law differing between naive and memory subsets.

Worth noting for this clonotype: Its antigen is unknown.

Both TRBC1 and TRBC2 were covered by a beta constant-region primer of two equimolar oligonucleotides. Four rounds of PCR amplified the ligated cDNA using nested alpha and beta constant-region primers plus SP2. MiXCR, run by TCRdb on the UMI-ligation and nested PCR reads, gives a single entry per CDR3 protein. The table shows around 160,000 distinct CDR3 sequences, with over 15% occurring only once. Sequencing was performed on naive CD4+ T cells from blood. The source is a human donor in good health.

The CDR3 is CASSMDRVRYGYTF. CDR3 in DNA: TGCGCCAGCAGCATGGACAGGGTTCGCTATGGCTACACCTTC. V is TRBV5-1 and J is TRBJ1-2; 8 bases are shared with TRBD1. CDR1 and CDR2 from the germline V gene are SGHRS and YFSETQ. The CDR3 runs to 14 residues. V dropped 4 bases and J dropped 4; count of bases not matched to a gene: 6. The full variable domain, with the rest looked up from reference TRBV5-1 and TRBJ1-2, is KAGVTQTPRYLIKTRGQQVTLSCSPISGHRSVSWYQQTPGQGLQFLFEYFSETQRNKGNFPGRFSGRQFSNSRSEMNVSTLELGDSALYLCASSMDRVRYGYTFGSGTRLTVV.